This is a list of T cell receptor beta chains from one sample in a study of blood T cell repertoires in COVID-19. Method: immunoSEQ multiplex PCR; TCRdb's copy keeps in-frame clones and lacks some. The sample yields hundreds of thousands of clones, 88% seen once. Material: peripheral blood. Every receptor here comes from a woman aged 40 to 50 who had recovered from COVID-19. The conserved cysteine and the conserved F or W are not part of the CDR3 here. Each record gives: V gene, J gene, clone size, CDR3 protein. Clone size is given for some rows only: seen once, a few or many times, or a class if the clone is expanded.

V: TRBV6-1; J: TRBJ1-4; size: -; CDR3: ASSERGINEKLF
V: TRBV10-3; J: TRBJ2-5; size: once; CDR3: AISESGLQETQY
V: TRBV6-5; J: TRBJ2-2; size: once; CDR3: ASSSLFPNTGELF
V: TRBV19; J: TRBJ2-1; size: -; CDR3: ASSIGGYSYNEQF
V: TRBV28; J: TRBJ2-5; size: -; CDR3: ASSTAPQETQY
V: TRBV14; J: TRBJ1-2; size: few; CDR3: ASSQEGQFFYGYT
V: TRBV7-3; J: TRBJ1-2; size: -; CDR3: ASSLAGQGAGYGYT
V: TRBV19; J: TRBJ2-2; size: -; CDR3: ASSVSLPGELF
V: TRBV9; J: TRBJ2-5; size: -; CDR3: ASSVGVAGSQETQY
V: TRBV7-9; J: TRBJ1-2; size: -; CDR3: ASSLARAYGYT
V: TRBV6-2/TRBV6-3; J: TRBJ2-3; size: -; CDR3: ASSRYSGSLTDTQY
V: TRBV28; J: TRBJ1-4; size: -; CDR3: ASRLTGLNEKLF
V: TRBV6-5; J: TRBJ2-7; size: few; CDR3: ASRTGAYEQY
V: TRBV11-3; J: TRBJ2-2; size: -; CDR3: ASRFTSGSPGELF
V: TRBV5-1; J: TRBJ2-5; size: -; CDR3: ASSLSGTEETQY
V: TRBV6-4; J: TRBJ2-3; size: -; CDR3: ASSLQGTDTQY
V: TRBV2; J: TRBJ2-7; size: -; CDR3: ASSSPYEQY
V: TRBV4-2; J: TRBJ1-2; size: -; CDR3: ASSPRDNTGYGYT
V: TRBV28; J: TRBJ2-7; size: -; CDR3: ASTTGTHYEQY
V: TRBV7-9; J: TRBJ2-7; size: -; CDR3: ASSFDGIDTYEQY
V: TRBV12-5; J: TRBJ2-3; size: -; CDR3: ASGLGIAGQSDTQY
V: TRBV6-2/TRBV6-3; J: TRBJ2-6; size: few; CDR3: ASSIHQGSGANVLT